This T cell receptor beta chain was sequenced in a study of T cells in localized non-small cell lung cancer. Findings of the study overall: Patients showing higher blood T cell density tended to see longer overall survival. Sequencing, confined to only one tumor region, leaves heterogeneity possible.

On this clone itself: What it binds is unknown.

TCRdb's copy holds only in-frame clones and misses some; the assay was immunoSEQ multiplex PCR. The data hold approximately 37,000 clones, with 70% to 90% observed a single time. V gave up 0 bases and J gave up 6 bases, with 17 bases separating them. CDR3 length: 17 residues. Germline CDR1 SGHTA, CDR2 FQGNSA. The input for sequencing was peripheral blood, taken before any cancer treatment. This receptor was identified in a man aged 18 to 49 with stage I lung adenocarcinoma. This chain connects TRBV7-2 to TRBJ2-2, with a tentative D call TRBD1 (7 bases). For the CDR3, the DNA is TGTGCCAGCAGCTTAGCGCGGTGGGAGGACAGGTCCGGGGAGCTGTTTTTT. This translates into CASSLARWEDRSGELFF.